This T cell receptor (beta chain) was identified in a study of T cells after yellow fever vaccination. The CDR3 contains 14 residues. Germline loops: CDR1 SNHLY, CDR2 FYNNEI. J was trimmed by 6 bases and V by 6 bases; bases with no gene match: 5. TCRdb re-called the 5' RACE reads with MiXCR, one entry per CDR3 protein. Of some 300,000 distinct CDR3 sequences in the sample, about 10% were seen once. The source of this sequence is a young man who received the YFV17D yellow fever vaccine. The J gene is TRBJ2-2, the V gene TRBV2; 9 positions match TRBD1. Sample: CD4+ T cells sorted from PBMCs, taken 45 days after the yellow fever booster vaccination. CDR3 residues: CASRDRGGAGELFF. Written as DNA, the CDR3 is TGTGCCAGCAGGGACAGGGGAGGAGCCGGGGAGCTGTTTTTT.